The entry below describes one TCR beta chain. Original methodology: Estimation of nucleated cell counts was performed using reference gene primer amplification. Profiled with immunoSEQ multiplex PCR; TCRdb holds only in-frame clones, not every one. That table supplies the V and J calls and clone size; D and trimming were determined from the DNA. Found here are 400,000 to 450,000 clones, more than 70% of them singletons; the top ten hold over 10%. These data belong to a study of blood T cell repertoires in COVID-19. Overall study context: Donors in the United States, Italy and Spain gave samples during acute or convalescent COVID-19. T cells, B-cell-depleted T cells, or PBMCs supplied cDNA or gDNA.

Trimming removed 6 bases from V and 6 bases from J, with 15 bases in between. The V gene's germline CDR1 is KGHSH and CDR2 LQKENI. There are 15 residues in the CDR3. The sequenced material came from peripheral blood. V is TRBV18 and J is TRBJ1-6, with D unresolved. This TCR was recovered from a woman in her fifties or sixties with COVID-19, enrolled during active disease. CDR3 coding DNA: TGTGCCAGCTCGCTGACTGACGGGATTAATTCACCCCTCCACTTT. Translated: CASSLTDGINSPLHF.